These 23 T cell receptor beta chains were all obtained from the same sample, sequenced in a study of CD8+ T cells in alopecia areata (dated by TCRdb to 2017 to 2018). Libraries were built with the immunoSEQ multiplex PCR assay. To provide template for TCR sequencing, every sample had RNA extracted and reverse transcribed into cDNA. The immuneACCESS repertoire file appears here via TCRdb, limited to in-frame rearrangements. These files lack a portion of the clones; in checked studies, under half of the deficit traces to unresolved V genes, and the cause of the others is not known. A total of some 20,000 clones appear in this sample, around 62% of them only once. The top ten hold less than 5.5% of the sample. In about five patients from the biomarker study, an additional sort separated CD25+CD127- cells out of the CD4+ cells. Sequenced: CD4+ Tregs sorted from blood. These receptor sequences come from a human donor with alopecia areata.

This clone showed up just once. The CDR3 spells CASSLVRGNTEAFF. The CDR3 DNA reads TGTGCCAGCAGTTTAGTTAGGGGGAACACTGAAGCTTTCTTT. The chain recombines TRBV27 with TRBJ1-1; a weak D match, TRBD1 (5 bases). The CDR3 extends over 14 amino acids. The germline V and J ends were trimmed by 2 bases and 1 base, with 8 bases remaining between them. Germline V CDR1 and CDR2: MNHEY, SMNVEV (reference sequence).

The gene calls are TRBV2 and TRBJ2-5; 8 bases are a match to TRBD2. The last part of the DNA fits TRBJ2-7 better; the J call may be wrong. CDR3 size: 15 residues. Germline V CDR1 and CDR2: SNHLY, FYNNEI. For the CDR3, the DNA is TGTGCCAGCGCGGGGGGAGCGAGAGGATCCTACGAGCAGTACTTC. Protein: CASAGGARGSYEQYF.

The chain carries TRBV28 and TRBJ1-1; D is perhaps TRBD1 (5 bases). Trimming took off 6 bases at V and 11 bases at J, with 16 bases between the two ends. Germline assignment: CDR1 MDHEN and CDR2 SYDVKM. The CDR3 sequence is 12 residues long. The CDR3 bases are TGTGCCAGCAGCCGGACAAGGTTTAGGGCTTTCTTT. Amino acids: CASSRTRFRAFF.

The chain combines TRBV19 with TRBJ2-1; the D is unclear. The V end lost 9 bases, the J end lost 3 bases, and 12 bases lay between the germline ends. The germline V gene has CDR1 LNHDA and CDR2 SQIVND (reference sequence). CDR3 length equals 13 residues. CDR3 bases: TGTGCCAGCTACGATCCTTTCTACAATGAGCAGTTCTTC. It specifies CASYDPFYNEQFF.

The chain has TRBV5-6 and TRBJ1-2, with D unresolved. Germline values: CDR1 SGHDT, CDR2 YYEEEE. This CDR3 has 12 residues. V was cut by 3 bases and J by 8 bases, with 11 bases left in between. The DNA for the CDR3 is TGTGCCAGCAGCTGGACCGCTGGGGGCTACACCTTC. Its protein is CASSWTAGGYTF.

The chain is built from TRBV7-2 and TRBJ2-1, with a weak D call TRBD2 (5 bases). The CDR3 is made up of 17 amino acids. Trimming pared 4 bases from V and 1 base from J, leaving 17 bases between. CDR1 SGHTA and CDR2 FQGNSA come from the germline V gene. The chain's CDR3 is CASSSRDSGGSYNEQFF. The CDR3 coding sequence is TGTGCCAGCAGCTCTAGAGATTCCGGAGGATCCTACAATGAGCAGTTCTTC.

The chain carries TRBV18 and TRBJ1-4, with D possibly TRBD1 on 6 matching bases. The CDR3 has 13 amino acids. The germline V gene encodes CDR1 KGHSH and CDR2 LQKENI. V dropped 6 bases and J dropped 7 bases, with 12 bases sitting between them. CDR3: CASSGEGGEKLFF. In nucleotides, the CDR3 is TGTGCCAGCTCCGGTGAAGGGGGTGAAAAACTGTTTTTT. Based on the CDR3 plus reference TRBV18 and TRBJ1-4, the full variable domain is NAGVMQNPRHLVRRRGQEARLRCSPMKGHSHVYWYRQLPEEGLKFMVYLQKENIIDESGMPKERFSAEFPKEGPSILRIQQVVRGDSAAYFCASSGEGGEKLFFGSGTQLSVL.

V is TRBV30 and J is TRBJ1-2; TRBD1 agrees at 7 bases. This CDR3 spans 14 amino acids. The junction had 13 bases not matched to a gene; V was cut back by 4 bases and J by 8 bases. Germline CDR1 and CDR2: GTSNPN and SVGIG (reference sequence). The CDR3 spells CAWTSGTGVSGYTF. The CDR3 DNA follows: TGTGCCTGGACCTCTGGAACAGGGGTGAGCGGCTACACCTTC.

The V call is TRBV5-1, the J call TRBJ2-3; D is perhaps TRBD2 (6 bases). The V end was cut by 3 bases, the J end by 6 bases, with 11 bases between. Germline assignment: CDR1 SGHRS and CDR2 YFSETQ. The CDR3 contains 13 residues. CDR3 bases: TGCGCCAGCAGCTCCTACGGAGGGGATACGCAGTATTTT. This gives the protein CASSSYGGDTQYF.

The J gene is TRBJ2-4, the V gene TRBV7-2, with D maybe TRBD1 (6 bases). CDR3 length equals 16 residues. V lost 5 bases and J 0 bases, leaving 14 bases between the germline ends. Germline-derived CDR1 and CDR2 are SGHTA and FQGNSA. CDR3 DNA: TGTGCCAGCAGCGGTGGGACAATCCTAGCCAAAAACATTCAGTACTTC. The encoded protein is CASSGGTILAKNIQYF.

V and J are TRBV5-1 and TRBJ2-7; 9 bases map to TRBD1. From germline, CDR1 is SGHRS and CDR2 YFSETQ. The CDR3 is made up of 15 amino acids. The V and J ends lost 1 base and 3 bases, in that order; junction bases with no gene match: 5. CDR3 in DNA: TGCGCCAGCAGCTTGACCGGGACAGGGATCTACGAGCAGTACTTC. Its translation: CASSLTGTGIYEQYF.

This clone has only a few counts. The chain recombines TRBV27 with TRBJ2-5; either TRBD1 or TRBD2 may fit D (5 bases each). CDR1 and CDR2 from the germline V gene are MNHEY and SMNVEV (reference sequence). Between the trimmed V and J ends, which lost 7 bases and 4 bases, there was a span of 16 bases. The CDR3 contains 14 residues. CDR3: CASNPGLAVETQYF. For the CDR3, the DNA is TGTGCCAGCAACCCGGGGCTTGCAGTAGAGACCCAGTACTTC.

This clone was counted between two and nine times. This chain uses TRBV19 with TRBJ1-2; tentative D call: TRBD1 (5 bases). The CDR3 contains 15 residues. The V and J ends lost 5 bases and 4 bases respectively, with 17 bases between them. Germline lookup yields CDR1 LNHDA and CDR2 SQIVND (reference sequence). The chain's CDR3 is CASSLPGLSFYGYTF. The CDR3 bases are TGTGCCAGTAGTCTGCCGGGACTTTCCTTCTATGGCTACACCTTC.

The chain recombines TRBV6-6 with TRBJ2-5, with D unclear. Germline loops: CDR1 MNHNY, CDR2 SVGAGI (reference sequence). The ends were cut back, 6 bases at V and 6 bases at J, with 5 bases in the middle. The CDR3 totals 10 residues. The CDR3 sequence: CASSDQTQYF. In nucleotides, the CDR3 is TGTGCCAGCAGCGATCAGACCCAGTACTTC.

The gene calls are TRBV29-1 and TRBJ2-2; no firm D call. CDR1 and CDR2 (germline): SQVTM, ANQGSEA. The CDR3 covers 13 residues. The V end lost 6 bases, the J end lost 0 bases, and 8 bases lay between the germline ends. CDR3 DNA sequence: TGCAGCGTCGCCTCTCCGAACACCGGGGAGCTGTTTTTT. Translation gives CSVASPNTGELFF.

The chain has TRBV29-1 and TRBJ2-1, with 7 nucleotides matching TRBD2. With V trimmed by 3 bases and J by 8 bases, 10 bases remained unmatched. Germline V gives CDR1 SQVTM, CDR2 ANQGSEA. There are 14 residues in the CDR3. CDR3 in amino acids: CSVDTRGIIDEQFF. CDR3 coding DNA: TGCAGCGTTGATACGCGGGGGATCATCGATGAGCAGTTCTTC.

CDR3 residues: CASSQDANSPLHF. CDR3 nucleotide sequence: TGTGCCAGCAGCCAAGATGCTAATTCACCCCTCCACTTT. The chain employs TRBV4-2 and TRBJ1-6; D is ambiguous. Germline lookup yields CDR1 LGHNA and CDR2 YNFKEQ. Trimming cost V 0 bases and J 6 bases, with 3 bases left between them. The length of the CDR3 is 13 residues.

About this clone: The DNA is left out, because the CDR3 cannot be placed on it with certainty; the CDR3 is given as TCRdb lists it. The genes are TRBV23-1 and TRBJ2-2; the table's D call of TRBD2 was not tested on the DNA. TRBV23-1 is flagged as an ORF with uncertain function. The CDR3 is 15 residues long, counting both termini. The CDR3 spells CASSQPGRTPGSCFF.

This clone was detected a few times. This chain connects TRBV29-1 to TRBJ2-7; 8 nucleotides line up with TRBD2. V lost 6 bases to trimming and J lost 3 bases; unmatched junction nucleotides: 7. In germline, CDR1 is SQVTM, CDR2 ANQGSEA. This CDR3 comprises 13 residues. This chain's CDR3 is CSVSGTSIYEQYF. CDR3 DNA sequence: TGCAGCGTCTCCGGGACTAGTATCTACGAGCAGTACTTC.

This clone showed up just once. The chain employs TRBV19 and TRBJ1-5; weak D call: TRBD1 (6 bases). CDR1 is LNHDA, CDR2 SQIVND, per germline (reference sequence). This CDR3 comprises 13 residues. V gave up 10 bases and J gave up 2 bases, with 12 bases separating them. The DNA of the CDR3 is TGTGCCATACAGGGCGGACGCAATCAGCCCCAGCATTTT. This translates into CAIQGGRNQPQHF.

This clone appeared once. The V call is TRBV11-2, the J call TRBJ2-7; 7 bases are a match to TRBD1. The CDR3 extends over 15 amino acids. Germline values: CDR1 SGHAT, CDR2 FQNNGV. The trim removed 5 bases at V and 7 bases at J, leaving 14 bases unmatched. The CDR3 nucleotides are TGTGCCAGCAGCGGGGGTTACAGGGGAAGACGAGAGCAGTACTTC. Its protein is CASSGGYRGRREQYF.

This chain connects TRBV7-2 to TRBJ2-5, with TRBD1 matching over 7 bases. The CDR3 has 18 residues. The junction had 18 bases not matched to a gene; V was cut back by 5 bases and J by 3 bases. Germline V gives CDR1 SGHTA, CDR2 FQGNSA. The DNA of the CDR3 is TGTGCCAGCAGCCCGAGGTTAGGGGGCAGGAGTCAAAAAGAGACCCAGTACTTC. Amino acid sequence: CASSPRLGGRSQKETQYF.

The chain has TRBV10-3 and TRBJ1-4, with D perhaps TRBD1 (5 bases). The germline V and J ends were trimmed by 5 bases and 5 bases, with 6 bases remaining between them. The CDR3 runs 12 residues. Per the germline V gene, CDR1 is ENHRY and CDR2 is SYGVKD. In DNA, the CDR3 is TGTGCCATCAGTTCAGGGAATGAAAAACTGTTTTTT. Translation gives CAISSGNEKLFF.